This TCR beta chain was recovered during a study of T cell repertoires in aging, cancer and after chemotherapy. Across the study: Six age groups, ranging from 30 or younger to 70 or older, included the donors.

Peripheral blood genomic DNA, not sorted cells or RNA, was the template. Study-wide points: The repertoire data cannot show anything about immunological memory following chemotherapy. Median generation probability rose over the chemotherapy interval in each cancer cohort, suggesting rebound thymic output.

TRB rearrangements spanning V, D and J were amplified using mixed TRB-A/B primers. MiXCR was run by TCRdb on the multiplex PCR reads, yielding one entry per CDR3 protein. This repertoire shows roughly 3,200 distinct CDR3 sequences, around 22% found once; its top ten account for around 20%. CDR3 length: 17 residues. V shed 4 bases, J shed 2 bases, and the junction held 10 bases outside the gene matches. This clonotype is termed medium-sized. Its specificity is unknown. The chain links TRBV5-3 to TRBJ2-3, with 10 bases lining up with TRBD2. TRBV5-3 is annotated as an ORF whose role is uncertain. The specimen sequenced was blood. The receptor was isolated from a human donor with a blood cancer. Written as DNA, the CDR3 is TGTGCCAGAAGCCACAGTACTAGCGGGATTATCACAGATACGCAGTATTTT. Protein: CARSHSTSGIITDTQYF.